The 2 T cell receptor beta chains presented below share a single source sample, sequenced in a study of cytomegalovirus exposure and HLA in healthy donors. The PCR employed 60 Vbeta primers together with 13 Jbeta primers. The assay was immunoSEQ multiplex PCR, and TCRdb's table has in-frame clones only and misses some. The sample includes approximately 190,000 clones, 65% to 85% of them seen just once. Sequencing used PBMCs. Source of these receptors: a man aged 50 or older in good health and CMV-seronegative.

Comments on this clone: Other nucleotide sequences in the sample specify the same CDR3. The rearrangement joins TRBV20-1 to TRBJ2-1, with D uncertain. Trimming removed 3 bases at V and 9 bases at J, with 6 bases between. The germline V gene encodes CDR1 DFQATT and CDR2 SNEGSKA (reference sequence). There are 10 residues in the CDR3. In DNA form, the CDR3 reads TGCAGTGCTAGGAGAGGTGAGCAGTTCTTC. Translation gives CSARRGEQFF.

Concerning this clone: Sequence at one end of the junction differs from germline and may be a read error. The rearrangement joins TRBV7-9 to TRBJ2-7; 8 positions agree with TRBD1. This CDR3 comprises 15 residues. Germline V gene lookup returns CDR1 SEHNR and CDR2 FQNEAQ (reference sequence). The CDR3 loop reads CSSSLAGGLSYEQYF. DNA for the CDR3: TGTTCCAGCAGCTTAGCAGGGGGCCTCTCCTACGAGCAGTACTTC. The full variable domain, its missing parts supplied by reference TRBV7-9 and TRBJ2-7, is DTGVSQNPRHKITKRGQNVTFRCDPISEHNRLYWYRQTLGQGPEFLTYFQNEAQLEKSRLLSDRFSAERPKGSFSTLEIQRTEQGDSAMYLCSSSLAGGLSYEQYFGPGTRLTVT.